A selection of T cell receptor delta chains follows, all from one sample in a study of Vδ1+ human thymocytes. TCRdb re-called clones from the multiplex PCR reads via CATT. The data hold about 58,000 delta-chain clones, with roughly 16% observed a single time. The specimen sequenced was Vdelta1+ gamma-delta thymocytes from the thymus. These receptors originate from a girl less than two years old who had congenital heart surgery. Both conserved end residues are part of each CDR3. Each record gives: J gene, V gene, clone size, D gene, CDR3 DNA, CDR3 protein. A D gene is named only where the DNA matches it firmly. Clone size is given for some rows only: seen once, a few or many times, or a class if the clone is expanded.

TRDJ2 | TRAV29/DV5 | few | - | TGTGCAGCATATTGGGTTACCTCCTACGAGGGAATGGGACGAACTTTGACAGCACAACTCTTCTTT | CAAYWVTSYEGMGRTLTAQLFF
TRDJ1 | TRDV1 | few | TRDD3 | TGTGCTCTTGGGGACGACTTCCATCCCGGATACGCTAGCTCCGATAAACTCATCTTT | CALGDDFHPGYASSDKLIF
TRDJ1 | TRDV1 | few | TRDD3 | TGTGCTCTTGGGGAACCCACGGGCCTTACTGGGGGATACGCTTACTGCACCGATAAACTCATCTTT | CALGEPTGLTGGYAYCTDKLIF
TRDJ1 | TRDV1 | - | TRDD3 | TGTGCTCTTGGGGACCGATTCCTACTGGGGGATATTTATTCGTACACCGATAAACTCATCTTT | CALGDRFLLGDIYSYTDKLIF
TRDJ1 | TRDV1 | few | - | TGTGCTCTTGGGTCACTGGCGGCCTTCCTACAACACCAGTTGGGGGATACAGGATCGGCCGATAAACTCATCTTT | CALGSLAAFLQHQLGDTGSADKLIF
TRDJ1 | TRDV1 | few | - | TGTGCTCTTGGGGCTTCCCCCTTCCTACGTGGTGTACTGGGGGACATCGATAAACTCATCTTT | CALGASPFLRGVLGDIDKLIF
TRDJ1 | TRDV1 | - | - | TGTGCTCTTGGGGAACATTCTACGGTATCGGGCCCTACCGAAACCGCCACCGATAAACTCATCTTT | CALGEHSTVSGPTETATDKLIF
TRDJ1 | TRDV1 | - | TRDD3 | TGTGCTCTTAGGGAAAGGGGTCAGGTACTGGGGGATAGGGACGCCGATAAACTCATCTTT | CALRERGQVLGDRDADKLIF
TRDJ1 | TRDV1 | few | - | TGTGCTCTTGGGGACCCCTCGCCCGGGCCGTACACCGATAAACTCATCTTT | CALGDPSPGPYTDKLIF
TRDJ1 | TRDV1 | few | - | TGTGCTCTTGGGGGGTTGTCTTCCCACACCGATAAACTCATCTTT | CALGGLSSHTDKLIF
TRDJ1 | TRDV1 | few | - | TGTGCTCTTGGGGGTACTCCCCTGGGGATCTACACCCAACCCGATAAACTCATCTTT | CALGGTPLGIYTQPDKLIF
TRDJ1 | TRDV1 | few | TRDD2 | TGTGCTCTTGGGGTGCCCTCCGGCTTCCTACGAACCCTGTACACCGATAAACTCATCTTT | CALGVPSGFLRTLYTDKLIF
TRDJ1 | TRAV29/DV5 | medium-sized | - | TGTGCAGCAAGCGTGGACCTACGGGCTAAACTCATCTTT | CAASVDLRAKLIF
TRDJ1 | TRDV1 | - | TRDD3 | TGTGCTCTTGGGGAACGAAAGGTCCTGGGGGATACCAACGATAAACTCATCTTT | CALGERKVLGDTNDKLIF
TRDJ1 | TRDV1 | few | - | TGTGCTCTTGGGGACCCTTACCCCAACCCATTCCTACGTGGGGGCCTTAGGGCCGATAAACTCATCTTT | CALGDPYPNPFLRGGLRADKLIF
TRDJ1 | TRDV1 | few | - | TGTGCTCTTGGGGACGGGCAACTATGCGTCCGGGGGACCACCACCGATAAACTCATCTTT | CALGDGQLCVRGTTTDKLIF
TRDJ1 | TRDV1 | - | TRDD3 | TGTGCTCTTGGGGAACGTTCCTACCGGGCGTACTGGGGGATACACACCGATAAACTCATCTTT | CALGERSYRAYWGIHTDKLIF
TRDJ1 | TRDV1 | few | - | TGTGCTCTTGGGGAACCGGTTCCTAAGTTCCGGGGGATTGTCCCCACCGATAAACTCATCTTT | CALGEPVPKFRGIVPTDKLIF
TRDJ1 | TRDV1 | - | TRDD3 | TGTGCTCTTGGGGAAGTCGTCTATCCTGGGGGATACGCCGATAAACTCATCTTT | CALGEVVYPGGYADKLIF
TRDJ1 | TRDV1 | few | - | TGTGCTCTTGTAATCCCTACGCTCTTCCACACCGATAAACTCATCTTT | CALVIPTLFHTDKLIF
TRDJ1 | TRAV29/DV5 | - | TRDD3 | TGTGCCGTAAGCGCGGGACTATGCTGGGGGATGTACGCCGATAAACTCATCTTT | CAVSAGLCWGMYADKLIF
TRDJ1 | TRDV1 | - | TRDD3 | TGTGCTCTTGGGGAACTTCCCCCCAAGGAAACCCGGGCTGGGGGATTTGGAGGCACCGATAAACTCATCTTT | CALGELPPKETRAGGFGGTDKLIF
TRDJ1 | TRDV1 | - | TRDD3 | TGTGCTCTTGGGGACAAATCCTACTACCCTAACTGGGGGATACCCGCGTACACCGATAAACTCATCTTT | CALGDKSYYPNWGIPAYTDKLIF
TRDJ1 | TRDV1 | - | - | TGTGCTCTTGGGGAAGCCCCTGCGGAGACGTACACCGATAAACTCATCTTT | CALGEAPAETYTDKLIF
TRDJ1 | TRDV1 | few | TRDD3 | TGTGCTCTTGGGGATCTTTCCTATCCGGGGGATACATCTTTTACCGATAAACTCATCTTT | CALGDLSYPGDTSFTDKLIF
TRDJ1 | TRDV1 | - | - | TGTGCTCTTGGGGAACGGCCCCCCGTCACCGATAAACTCATCTTT | CALGERPPVTDKLIF
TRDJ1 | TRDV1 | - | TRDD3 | TGTGCTCTTGGGGCTACTGGGGGATTTAAACTCATCTTT | CALGATGGFKLIF
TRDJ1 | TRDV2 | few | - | TGTGCCTGTGCCATCTGGACGGAAGTAACTAACACCGATAAACTCATCTTT | CACAIWTEVTNTDKLIF
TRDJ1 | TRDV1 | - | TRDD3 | TGTGCTCTTGGGGAACTATTGGCCTACGCGTGGGGGATTCCTCCTAAACTCATCTTT | CALGELLAYAWGIPPKLIF
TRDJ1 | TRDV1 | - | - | TGTGCTCTTCGTTTGAACCCACGTACTGTCACCGATAAACTCATCTTT | CALRLNPRTVTDKLIF
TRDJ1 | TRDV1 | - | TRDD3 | TGTGCTCTTGGGGACGCCTTCCTATTGGGGGATACTAAAAACACCGATAAACTCATCTTT | CALGDAFLLGDTKNTDKLIF
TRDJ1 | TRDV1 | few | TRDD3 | TGTGCTCTTGGGGAACCTGGGGGATACGGTGGTAAGCACGTATACACCGATAAACTCATCTTT | CALGEPGGYGGKHVYTDKLIF
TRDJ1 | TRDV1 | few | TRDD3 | TGTGCTCTTGGATTGAGGGGGGGATACCCGTACACCGATAAACTCATCTTT | CALGLRGGYPYTDKLIF
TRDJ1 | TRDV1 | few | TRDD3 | TGTGCTCTTGGGCCCCCCCGGTTCCTACCGGCCTTCACTGGGGGATACGGTAGTTTTGGCACCGATAAACTCATCTTT | CALGPPRFLPAFTGGYGSFGTDKLIF
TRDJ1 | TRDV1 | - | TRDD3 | TGTGCTCTCACAGCCCGCTGGGGGATAGGACTTACCGATAAACTCATCTTT | CALTARWGIGLTDKLIF
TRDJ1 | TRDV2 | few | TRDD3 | TGTGCCTGTGACACCGTGGTGGGGGATTACGACACCGATAAACACATTTTT | CACDTVVGDYDTDKHIF
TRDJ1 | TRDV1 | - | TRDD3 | TGTGCTCTTGGGAAAGGGGATCTGGGGGATTGGGTCACCGATAAACTCATCTTT | CALGKGDLGDWVTDKLIF
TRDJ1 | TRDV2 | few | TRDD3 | TGTGCCTGTGACACCCCTGGGGGATACGCCCCCCCCGATAAACTCATCTTT | CACDTPGGYAPPDKLIF
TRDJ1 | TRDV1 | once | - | TGTGCTCTTGGGGAACCACGCGCTGACACCGATAAACTCATCTTT | CALGEPRADTDKLIF
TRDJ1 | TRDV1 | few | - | TGTGCTCTTGGGGAAAATCCCGCTACGTTGTGCACCGATAAACTCATCTTT | CALGENPATLCTDKLIF
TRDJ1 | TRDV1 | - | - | TGTGCTCTTGGGACGCTGGCCGTGAACCCCACCGATAGACTCATCTTT | CALGTLAVNPTDRLIF
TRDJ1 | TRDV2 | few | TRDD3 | TGTGCCTGTACCTACTGGGGGAACTACACCGATAAACTCATCTTT | CACTYWGNYTDKLIF
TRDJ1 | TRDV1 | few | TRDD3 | TGTGCTCTGGTCCCTTCTACGGGGGATACAGAGTGGTTTGGTATGTATACCGATAAACTCATCTTT | CALVPSTGDTEWFGMYTDKLIF
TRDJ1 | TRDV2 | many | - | TGTGCCTGTGACACGGCCCTTGACCCCTCCATCTTT | CACDTALDPSIF
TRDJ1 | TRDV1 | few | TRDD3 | TGTGCTCTTGGGGCCCATTCCTGGGGGACTCCCGATAAACTCATCTTT | CALGAHSWGTPDKLIF
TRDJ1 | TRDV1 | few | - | TGTGCTCTTGGGGAACTCTGCACCCCCTTACCGGGGGTCAAACTCATCTTT | CALGELCTPLPGVKLIF
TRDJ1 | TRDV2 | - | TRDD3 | TGTGCCTGTGACACCCGGTACTGGGGGATAGTTAAACTCATCTTT | CACDTRYWGIVKLIF
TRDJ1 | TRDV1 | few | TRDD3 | TGTGCTCTTGGGGAACCCATAAAGGGGGATACGCATAAGTCGGATAAACTCATCTTT | CALGEPIKGDTHKSDKLIF
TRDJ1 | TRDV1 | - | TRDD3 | TGTGCTCTTGGGGAACTTCTACCCGGGGGATTCGATAAACTCATCTTT | CALGELLPGGFDKLIF
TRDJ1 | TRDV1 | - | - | TGTGCTCTTGCTTATGGAGTTGCTAGGGGTTCATCAGGATACACCGATAAACTCATCTTT | CALAYGVARGSSGYTDKLIF
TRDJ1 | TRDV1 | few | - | TGTGCTCTTGGGGAACTAGGGCAGCAGGATACCCTAGTACCTAGAAAACTCATCTTT | CALGELGQQDTLVPRKLIF
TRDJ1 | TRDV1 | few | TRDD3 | TGTGCTCTTGGGGAACTTAAACCTCCTATCAACTGGGGGATACGCCCGGCCGATAAACTCATCTTT | CALGELKPPINWGIRPADKLIF
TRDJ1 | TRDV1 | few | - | TGTGCTCTTGGGGGGCGGAGTCTTAAGTTTACGTACTTGGGTAAACTCATCTTT | CALGGRSLKFTYLGKLIF
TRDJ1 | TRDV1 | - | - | TGTGCTCTTGGGGATGAGTCCTACCCTCTGGGGAGGGGCACCGATAAACTCATCTTT | CALGDESYPLGRGTDKLIF
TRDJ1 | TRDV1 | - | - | TGTGCTCTTGGGGAACCTTCCCCCCCGGTCCCCGATAAACTCATCTTT | CALGEPSPPVPDKLIF